This entry describes one TCR beta chain. The antigen is undetermined. The sample belongs to a study of cytomegalovirus exposure and HLA in healthy donors. Study-level results: Only CMV serostatus was available as immune exposure information. Most TCR sequences were rare, but some public TCRs occurred in many donors.

The length of the CDR3 is 15 residues. Trimming left V 3 bases short and J 2 bases short, with 14 bases between. The germline gives CDR1 SGDLS, CDR2 YYNGEE. The PCR made use of 60 Vbeta and 13 Jbeta primers. The assay was immunoSEQ multiplex PCR, and TCRdb's table has in-frame clones only and misses some. The sample shows about 150,000 clones, around 73% of them seen only once. Sequencing used PBMCs. The sequence was collected from a male donor in good health and CMV-seronegative. The chain couples TRBV9 to TRBJ2-5; perhaps TRBD1 as D (5 bases). The DNA of the CDR3 is TGTGCCAGCAGCGAGGGGCTATCGTGGCAAGAGACCCAGTACTTC. The encoded protein is CASSEGLSWQETQYF.